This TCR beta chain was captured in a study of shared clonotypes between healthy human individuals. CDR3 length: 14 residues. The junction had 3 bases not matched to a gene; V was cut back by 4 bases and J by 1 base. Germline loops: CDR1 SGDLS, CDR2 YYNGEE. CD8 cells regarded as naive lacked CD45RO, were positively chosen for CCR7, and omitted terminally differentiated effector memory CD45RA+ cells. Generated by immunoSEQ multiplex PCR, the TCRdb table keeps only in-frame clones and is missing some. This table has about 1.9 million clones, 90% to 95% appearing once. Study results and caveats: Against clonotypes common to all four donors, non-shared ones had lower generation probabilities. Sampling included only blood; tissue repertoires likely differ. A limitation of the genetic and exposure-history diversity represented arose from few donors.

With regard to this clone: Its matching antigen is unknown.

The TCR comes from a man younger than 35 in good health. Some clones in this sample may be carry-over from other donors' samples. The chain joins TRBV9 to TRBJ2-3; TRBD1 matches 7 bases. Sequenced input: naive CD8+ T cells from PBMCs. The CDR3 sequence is CASSPTGRTDTQYF. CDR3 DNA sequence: TGTGCCAGCAGCCCGACAGGGCGCACAGATACGCAGTATTTT.